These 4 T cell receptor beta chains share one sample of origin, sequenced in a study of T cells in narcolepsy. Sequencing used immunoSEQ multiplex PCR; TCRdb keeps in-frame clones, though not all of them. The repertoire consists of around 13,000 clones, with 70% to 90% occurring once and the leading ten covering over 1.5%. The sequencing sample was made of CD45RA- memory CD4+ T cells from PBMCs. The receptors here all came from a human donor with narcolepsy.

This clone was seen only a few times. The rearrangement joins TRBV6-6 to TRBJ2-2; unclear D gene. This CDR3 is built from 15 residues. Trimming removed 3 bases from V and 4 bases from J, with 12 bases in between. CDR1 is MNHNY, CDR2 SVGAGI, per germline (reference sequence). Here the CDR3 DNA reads TGTGCCAGCAGTTATTCTCTCGAGATCACCGGGGAGCTGTTTTTT. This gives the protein CASSYSLEITGELFF.

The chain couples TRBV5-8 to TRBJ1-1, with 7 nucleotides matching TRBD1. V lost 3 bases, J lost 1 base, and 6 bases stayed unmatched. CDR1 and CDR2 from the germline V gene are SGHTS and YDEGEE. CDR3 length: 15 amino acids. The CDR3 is CASSSGTAPNTEAFF. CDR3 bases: TGTGCCAGCAGCTCCGGGACAGCTCCGAACACTGAAGCTTTCTTT.

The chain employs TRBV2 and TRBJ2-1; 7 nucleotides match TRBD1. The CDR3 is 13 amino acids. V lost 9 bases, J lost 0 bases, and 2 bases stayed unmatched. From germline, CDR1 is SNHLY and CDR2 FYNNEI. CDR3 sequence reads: CASRQGSYNEQFF. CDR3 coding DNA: TGTGCCAGTAGACAGGGCTCCTACAATGAGCAGTTCTTC.

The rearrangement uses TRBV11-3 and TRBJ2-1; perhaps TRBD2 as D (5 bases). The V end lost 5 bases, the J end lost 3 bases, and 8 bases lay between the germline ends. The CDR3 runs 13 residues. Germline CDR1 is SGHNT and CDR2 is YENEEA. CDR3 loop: CASSPGLYNEQFF. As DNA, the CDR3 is TGTGCCAGCAGCCCCGGACTCTACAATGAGCAGTTCTTC.